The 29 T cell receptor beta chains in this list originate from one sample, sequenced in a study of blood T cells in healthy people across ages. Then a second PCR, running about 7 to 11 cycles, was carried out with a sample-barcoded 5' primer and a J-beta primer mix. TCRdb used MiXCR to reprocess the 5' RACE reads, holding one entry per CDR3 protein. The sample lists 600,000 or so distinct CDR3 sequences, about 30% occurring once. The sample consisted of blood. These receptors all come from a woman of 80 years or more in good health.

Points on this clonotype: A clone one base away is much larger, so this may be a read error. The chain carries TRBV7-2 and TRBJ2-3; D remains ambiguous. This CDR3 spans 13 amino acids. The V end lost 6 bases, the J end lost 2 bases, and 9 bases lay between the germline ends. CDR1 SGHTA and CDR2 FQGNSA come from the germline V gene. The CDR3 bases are TGTGCCAGCAGGGCGTGGACCACAGATACGCAGTATTTT. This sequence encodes CASRAWTTDTQYF.

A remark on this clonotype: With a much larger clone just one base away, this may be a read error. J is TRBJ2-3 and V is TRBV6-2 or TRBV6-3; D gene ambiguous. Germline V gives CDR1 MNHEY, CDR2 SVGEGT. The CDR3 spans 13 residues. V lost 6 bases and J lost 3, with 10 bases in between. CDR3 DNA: TGTGCCAGCAGAGTAGATGGTACAGATACGCAGTATTTT. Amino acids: CASRVDGTDTQYF.

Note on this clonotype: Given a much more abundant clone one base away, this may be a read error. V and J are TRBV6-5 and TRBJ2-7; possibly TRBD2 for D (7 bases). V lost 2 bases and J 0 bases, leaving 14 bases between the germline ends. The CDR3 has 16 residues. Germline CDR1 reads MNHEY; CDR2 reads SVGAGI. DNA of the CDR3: TGTGCCAGCAGTTACGAGGGAGGGGACAACTCCTACGAGCAGTACTTC. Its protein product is CASSYEGGDNSYEQYF.

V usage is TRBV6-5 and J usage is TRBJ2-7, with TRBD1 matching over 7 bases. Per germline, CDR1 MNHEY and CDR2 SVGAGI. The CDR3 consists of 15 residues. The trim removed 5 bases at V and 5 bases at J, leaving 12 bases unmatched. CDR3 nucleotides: TGTGCCAGCAGTAGAGGCCGGGACAGCTCGAACGAGCAGTACTTC. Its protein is CASSRGRDSSNEQYF.

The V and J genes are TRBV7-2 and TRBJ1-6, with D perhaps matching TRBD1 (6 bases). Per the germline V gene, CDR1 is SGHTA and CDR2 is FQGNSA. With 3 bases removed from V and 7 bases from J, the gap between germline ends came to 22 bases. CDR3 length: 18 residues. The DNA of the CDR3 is TGTGCCAGCAGCTTGGGGGCAGGGGTTCCCCTTAGGAATTCACCCCTCCACTTT. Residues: CASSLGAGVPLRNSPLHF.

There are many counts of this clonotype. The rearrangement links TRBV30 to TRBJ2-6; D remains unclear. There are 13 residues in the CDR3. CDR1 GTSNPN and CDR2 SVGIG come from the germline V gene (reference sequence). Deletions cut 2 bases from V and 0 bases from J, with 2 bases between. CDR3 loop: CAWSSSGANVLTF. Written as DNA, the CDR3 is TGTGCCTGGAGTAGCTCTGGGGCCAACGTCCTGACTTTC.

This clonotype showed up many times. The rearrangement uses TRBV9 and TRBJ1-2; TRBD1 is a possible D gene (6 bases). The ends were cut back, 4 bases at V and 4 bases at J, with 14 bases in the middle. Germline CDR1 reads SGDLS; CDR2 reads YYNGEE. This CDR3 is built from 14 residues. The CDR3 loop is CASSPRTEFYGYTF. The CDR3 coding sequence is TGTGCCAGCAGCCCGCGGACAGAGTTCTATGGCTACACCTTC.

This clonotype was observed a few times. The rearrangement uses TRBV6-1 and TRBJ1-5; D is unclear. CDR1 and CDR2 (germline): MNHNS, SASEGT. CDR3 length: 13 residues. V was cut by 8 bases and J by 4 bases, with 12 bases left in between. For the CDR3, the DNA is TGTGCCAGCGGAGCAGGCGTAAATCAGCCCCAGCATTTT. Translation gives CASGAGVNQPQHF.

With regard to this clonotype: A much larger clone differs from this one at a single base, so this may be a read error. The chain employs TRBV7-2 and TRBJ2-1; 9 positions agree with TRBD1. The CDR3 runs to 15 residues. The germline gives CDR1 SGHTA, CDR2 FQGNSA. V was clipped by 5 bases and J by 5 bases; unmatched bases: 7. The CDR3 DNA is TGTGCCAGCAGCCTCACCGGGACAGGGCACAATGAGCAGTTCTTC. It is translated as CASSLTGTGHNEQFF.

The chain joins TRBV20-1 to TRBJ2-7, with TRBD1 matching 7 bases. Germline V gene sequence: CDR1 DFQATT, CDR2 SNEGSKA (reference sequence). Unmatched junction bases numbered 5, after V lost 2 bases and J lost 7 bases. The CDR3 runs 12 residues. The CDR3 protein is CSARTGVREQYF. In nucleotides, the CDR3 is TGCAGTGCTAGAACAGGGGTGAGGGAGCAGTACTTC.

The CDR3 loop is CASSVQGNYGYTF. The CDR3 DNA is TGTGCCAGCAGTGTTCAGGGGAACTATGGCTACACCTTC. The genes are TRBV2 and TRBJ1-2; possible D gene TRBD1, 6 bases. CDR1 and CDR2 from the germline V gene are SNHLY and FYNNEI. Trimming removed 4 bases from V and 2 bases from J, with 8 bases in between. The CDR3 has 13 residues. The whole variable domain, filled in from reference TRBV2 and TRBJ1-2, reads EPEVTQTPSHQVTQMGQEVILRCVPISNHLYFYWYRQILGQKVEFLVSFYNNEISEKSEIFDDQFSVERPDGSNFTLKIRSTKLEDSAMYFCASSVQGNYGYTFGSGTRLTVV.

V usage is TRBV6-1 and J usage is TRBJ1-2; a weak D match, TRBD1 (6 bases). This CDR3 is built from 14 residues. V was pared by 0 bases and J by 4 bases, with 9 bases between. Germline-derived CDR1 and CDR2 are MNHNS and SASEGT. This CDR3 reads CASSEARGAYGYTF. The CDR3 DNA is TGTGCCAGCAGTGAAGCTCGGGGGGCCTATGGCTACACCTTC.

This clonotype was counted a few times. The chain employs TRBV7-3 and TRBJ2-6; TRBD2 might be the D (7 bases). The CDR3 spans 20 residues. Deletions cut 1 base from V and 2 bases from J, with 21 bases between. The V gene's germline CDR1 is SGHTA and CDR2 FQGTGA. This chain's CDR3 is CASSLSGGGLGGTGANVLTF. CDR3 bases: TGTGCCAGCAGCTTAAGCGGCGGGGGCCTAGGAGGTACTGGGGCCAACGTCCTGACTTTC. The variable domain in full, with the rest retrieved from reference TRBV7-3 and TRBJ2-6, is GAGVSQTPSNKVTEKGKYVELRCDPISGHTALYWYRQSLGQGPEFLIYFQGTGAADDSGLPNDRFFAVRPEGSVSTLKIQRTERGDSAVYLCASSLSGGGLGGTGANVLTFGAGSRLTVL.

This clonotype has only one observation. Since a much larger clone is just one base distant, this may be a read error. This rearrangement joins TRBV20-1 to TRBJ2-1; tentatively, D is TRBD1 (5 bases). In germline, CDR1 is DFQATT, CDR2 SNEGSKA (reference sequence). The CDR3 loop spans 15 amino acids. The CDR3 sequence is CSARESGLSRLWQVF. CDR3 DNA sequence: TGCAGTGCAAGAGAGTCAGGGCTCTCACGTCTCTGGCAGGTCTTC.

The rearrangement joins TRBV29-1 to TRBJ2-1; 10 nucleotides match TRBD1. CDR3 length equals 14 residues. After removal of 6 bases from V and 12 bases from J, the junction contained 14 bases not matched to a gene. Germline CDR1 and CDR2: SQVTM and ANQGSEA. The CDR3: CSVREGQGSYGQFF. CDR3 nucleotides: TGCAGCGTGAGGGAGGGACAGGGGTCCTACGGGCAGTTCTTC.

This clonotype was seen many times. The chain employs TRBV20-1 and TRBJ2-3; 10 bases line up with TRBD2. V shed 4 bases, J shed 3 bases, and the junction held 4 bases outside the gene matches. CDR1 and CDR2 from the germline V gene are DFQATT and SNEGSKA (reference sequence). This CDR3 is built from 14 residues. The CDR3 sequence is CSAILAGPTDTQYF. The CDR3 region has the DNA TGCAGTGCTATACTAGCGGGGCCTACAGATACGCAGTATTTT.

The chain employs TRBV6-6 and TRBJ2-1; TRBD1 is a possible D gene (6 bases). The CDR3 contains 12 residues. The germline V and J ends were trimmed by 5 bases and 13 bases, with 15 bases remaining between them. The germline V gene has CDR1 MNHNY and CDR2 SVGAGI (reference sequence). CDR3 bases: TGTGCCAGCAGTGGACAGATTACCCACCAGTTCTTC. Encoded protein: CASSGQITHQFF.

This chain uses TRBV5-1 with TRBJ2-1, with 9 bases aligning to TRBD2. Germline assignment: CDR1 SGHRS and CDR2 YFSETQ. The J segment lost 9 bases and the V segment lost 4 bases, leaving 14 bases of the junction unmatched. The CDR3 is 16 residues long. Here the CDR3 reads CASSPAAAGGPGEQFF. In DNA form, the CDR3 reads TGCGCCAGCAGCCCGGCGGCGGCGGGGGGGCCAGGTGAGCAGTTCTTC.

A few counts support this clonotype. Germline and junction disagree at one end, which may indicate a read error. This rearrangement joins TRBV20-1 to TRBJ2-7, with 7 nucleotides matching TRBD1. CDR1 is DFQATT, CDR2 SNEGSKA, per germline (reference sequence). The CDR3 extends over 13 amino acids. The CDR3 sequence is CSVRGSGGYEQYF. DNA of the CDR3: TGCAGTGTTAGAGGATCAGGGGGCTACGAGCAGTACTTC.

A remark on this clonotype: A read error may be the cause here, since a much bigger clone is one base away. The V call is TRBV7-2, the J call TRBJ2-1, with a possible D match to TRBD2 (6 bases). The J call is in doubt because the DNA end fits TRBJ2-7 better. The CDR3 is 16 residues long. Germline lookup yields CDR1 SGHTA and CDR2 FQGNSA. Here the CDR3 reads CASSGSAGLSYNEQYF. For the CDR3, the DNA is TGTGCCAGCAGCGGGTCAGCGGGTCTCTCCTACAATGAGCAGTACTTC.

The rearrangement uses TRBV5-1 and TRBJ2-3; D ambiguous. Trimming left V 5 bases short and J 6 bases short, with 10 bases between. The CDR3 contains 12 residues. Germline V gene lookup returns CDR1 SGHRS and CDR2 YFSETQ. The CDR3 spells CASSELRDTQYF. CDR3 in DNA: TGCGCCAGCAGTGAATTGCGCGATACGCAGTATTTT. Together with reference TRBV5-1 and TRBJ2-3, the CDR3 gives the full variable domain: KAGVTQTPRYLIKTRGQQVTLSCSPISGHRSVSWYQQTPGQGLQFLFEYFSETQRNKGNFPGRFSGRQFSNSRSEMNVSTLELGDSALYLCASSELRDTQYFGPGTRLTVL.

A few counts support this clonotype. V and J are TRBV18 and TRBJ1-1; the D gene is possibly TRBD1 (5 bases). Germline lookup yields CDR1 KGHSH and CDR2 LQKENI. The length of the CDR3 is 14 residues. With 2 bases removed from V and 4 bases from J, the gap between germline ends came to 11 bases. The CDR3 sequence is CASSPKGTGTEAFF. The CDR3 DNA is TGTGCCAGCTCACCAAAAGGGACTGGCACTGAAGCTTTCTTT.

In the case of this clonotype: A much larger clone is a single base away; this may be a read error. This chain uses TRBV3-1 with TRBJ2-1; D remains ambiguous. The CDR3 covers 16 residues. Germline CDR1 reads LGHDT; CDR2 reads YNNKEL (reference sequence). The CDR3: CVSSQDLLSSYNEQFF. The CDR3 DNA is TGTGTCAGCAGCCAAGATCTGTTGAGCTCCTACAATGAGCAGTTCTTC.

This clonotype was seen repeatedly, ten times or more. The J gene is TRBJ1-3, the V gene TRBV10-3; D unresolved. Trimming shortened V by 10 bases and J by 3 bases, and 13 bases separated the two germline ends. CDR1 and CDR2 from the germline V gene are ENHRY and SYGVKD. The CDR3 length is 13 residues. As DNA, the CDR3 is TGTGCCACCCACGTGGACCATGGAAACACCATATATTTT. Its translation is CATHVDHGNTIYF.

The chain's CDR3 is CASSLDLSGANVLTF. The CDR3 DNA sequence: TGCGCCAGCAGCTTGGATCTCTCTGGGGCCAACGTCCTGACTTTC. The chain uses TRBV5-1 and TRBJ2-6, with unresolved D. This CDR3 spans 15 amino acids. With 0 bases removed from V and 0 bases from J, the gap between germline ends came to 4 bases. Germline lookup yields CDR1 SGHRS and CDR2 YFSETQ.

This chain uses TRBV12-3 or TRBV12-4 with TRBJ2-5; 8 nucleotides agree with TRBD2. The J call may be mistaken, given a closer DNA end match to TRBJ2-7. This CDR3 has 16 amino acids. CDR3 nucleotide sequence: TGTGCCAGCGGATTCCGAAGCAGCGGGAGAATCGACGAGCAGTACTTC. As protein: CASGFRSSGRIDEQYF.

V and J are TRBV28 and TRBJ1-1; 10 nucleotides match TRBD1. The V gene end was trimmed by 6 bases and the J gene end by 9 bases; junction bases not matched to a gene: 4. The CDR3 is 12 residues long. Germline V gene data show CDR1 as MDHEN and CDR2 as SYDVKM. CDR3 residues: CASSWTGGKAFF. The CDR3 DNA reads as TGTGCCAGCAGCTGGACAGGGGGTAAAGCTTTCTTT.

Written as DNA, the CDR3 is TGTGCCAGCAGTGTTGGGACAGGGTTATATGAAGCTTTCTTT. It encodes CASSVGTGLYEAFF. The J gene is TRBJ1-1, the V gene TRBV6-1, with 9 bases lining up with TRBD1. V lost 4 bases and J lost 7; bases outside the gene matches: 7. Germline V gene sequence: CDR1 MNHNS, CDR2 SASEGT. This CDR3 is 14 amino acids long.

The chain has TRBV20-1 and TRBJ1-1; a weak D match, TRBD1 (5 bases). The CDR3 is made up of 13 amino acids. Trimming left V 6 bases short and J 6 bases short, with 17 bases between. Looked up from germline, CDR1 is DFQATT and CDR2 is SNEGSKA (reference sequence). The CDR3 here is CSAPSIGGSEAFF. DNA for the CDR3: TGCAGTGCCCCAAGTATCGGGGGGTCTGAAGCTTTCTTT.